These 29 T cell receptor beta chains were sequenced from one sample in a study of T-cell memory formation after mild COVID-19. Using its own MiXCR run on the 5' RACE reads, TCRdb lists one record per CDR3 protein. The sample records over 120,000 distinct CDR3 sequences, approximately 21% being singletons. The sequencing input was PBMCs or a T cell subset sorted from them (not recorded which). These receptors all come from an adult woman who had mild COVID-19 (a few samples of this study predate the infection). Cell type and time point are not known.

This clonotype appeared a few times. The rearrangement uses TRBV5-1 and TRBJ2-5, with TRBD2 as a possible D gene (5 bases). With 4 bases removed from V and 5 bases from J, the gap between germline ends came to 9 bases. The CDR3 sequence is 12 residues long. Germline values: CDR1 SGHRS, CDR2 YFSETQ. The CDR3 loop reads CASSQQRETQYF. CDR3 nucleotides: TGCGCCAGCAGCCAACAGCGGGAGACCCAGTACTTC.

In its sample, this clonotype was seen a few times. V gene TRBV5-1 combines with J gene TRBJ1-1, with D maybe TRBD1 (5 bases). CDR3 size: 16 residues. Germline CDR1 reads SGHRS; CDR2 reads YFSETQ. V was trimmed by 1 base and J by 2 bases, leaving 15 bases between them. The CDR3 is CASSLWVGASNTEAFF. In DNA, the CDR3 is TGCGCCAGCAGCTTGTGGGTTGGGGCTAGCAACACTGAAGCTTTCTTT. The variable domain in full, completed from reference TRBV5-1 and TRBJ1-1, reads KAGVTQTPRYLIKTRGQQVTLSCSPISGHRSVSWYQQTPGQGLQFLFEYFSETQRNKGNFPGRFSGRQFSNSRSEMNVSTLELGDSALYLCASSLWVGASNTEAFFGQGTRLTVV.

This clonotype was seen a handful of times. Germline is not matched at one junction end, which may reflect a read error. CDR3 residues: CASSKVSPSF. CDR3 nucleotides: TGTGCCAGCAGCAAGGTGTCGCCTTCCTTC. V usage is TRBV12-3 or TRBV12-4 and J usage is TRBJ2-1; no firm D call. The CDR3 runs 10 residues.

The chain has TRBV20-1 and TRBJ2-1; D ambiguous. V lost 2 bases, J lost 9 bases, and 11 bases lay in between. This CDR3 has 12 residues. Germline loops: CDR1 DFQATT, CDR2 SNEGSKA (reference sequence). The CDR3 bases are TGCAGTGCTAGAAAGGGTCGCTCTGAGCAGTTCTTC. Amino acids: CSARKGRSEQFF.

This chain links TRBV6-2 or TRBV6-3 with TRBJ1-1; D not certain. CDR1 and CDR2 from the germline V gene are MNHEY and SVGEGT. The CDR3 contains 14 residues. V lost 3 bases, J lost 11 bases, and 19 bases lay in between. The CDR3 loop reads CASSYPGSGGVAFF. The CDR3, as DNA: TGTGCCAGCAGTTATCCGGGTAGCGGTGGCGTCGCTTTCTTT.

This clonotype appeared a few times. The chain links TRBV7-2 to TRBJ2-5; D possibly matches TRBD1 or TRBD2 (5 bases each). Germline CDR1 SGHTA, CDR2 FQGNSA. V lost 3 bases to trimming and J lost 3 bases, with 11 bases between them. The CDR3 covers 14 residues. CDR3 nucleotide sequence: TGTGCCAGCAGCTTCGAGGGGCGAGAAGAGACCCAGTACTTC. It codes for CASSFEGREETQYF.

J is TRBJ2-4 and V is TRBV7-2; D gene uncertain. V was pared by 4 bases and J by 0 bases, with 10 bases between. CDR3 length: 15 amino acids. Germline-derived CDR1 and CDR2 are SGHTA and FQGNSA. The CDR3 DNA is TGTGCCAGCAGCTCTATGACGGCAGCCAAAAACATTCAGTACTTC. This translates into CASSSMTAAKNIQYF.

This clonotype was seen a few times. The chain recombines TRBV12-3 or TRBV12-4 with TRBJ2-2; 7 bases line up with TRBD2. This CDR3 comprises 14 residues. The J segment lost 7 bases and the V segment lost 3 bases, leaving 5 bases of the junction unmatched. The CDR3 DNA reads TGTGCCAGCAGTTTGCGGGAGAGACGCGGGGAGCTGTTTTTT. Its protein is CASSLRERRGELFF.

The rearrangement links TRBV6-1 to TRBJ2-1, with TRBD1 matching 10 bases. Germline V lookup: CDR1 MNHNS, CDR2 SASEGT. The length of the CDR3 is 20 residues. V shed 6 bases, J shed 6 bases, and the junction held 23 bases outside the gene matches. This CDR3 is CASSPRTGGYTASGFNEQFF. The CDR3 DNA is TGTGCCAGCAGCCCTAGGACAGGGGGATACACGGCTAGCGGGTTCAATGAGCAGTTCTTC.

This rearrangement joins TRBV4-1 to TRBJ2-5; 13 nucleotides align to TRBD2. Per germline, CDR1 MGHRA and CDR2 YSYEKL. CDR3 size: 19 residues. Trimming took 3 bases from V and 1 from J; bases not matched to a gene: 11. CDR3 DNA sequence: TGCGCCAGCAGCCAGTCCCCCCGGACTAGCGGGGGTCCCCAAGAGACCCAGTACTTC. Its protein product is CASSQSPRTSGGPQETQYF.

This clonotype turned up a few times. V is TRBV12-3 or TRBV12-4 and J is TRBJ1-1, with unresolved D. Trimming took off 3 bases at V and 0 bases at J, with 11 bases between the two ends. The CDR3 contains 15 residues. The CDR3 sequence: CASSLFRQVNTEAFF. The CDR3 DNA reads TGTGCCAGCAGTTTGTTTCGGCAGGTGAACACTGAAGCTTTCTTT.

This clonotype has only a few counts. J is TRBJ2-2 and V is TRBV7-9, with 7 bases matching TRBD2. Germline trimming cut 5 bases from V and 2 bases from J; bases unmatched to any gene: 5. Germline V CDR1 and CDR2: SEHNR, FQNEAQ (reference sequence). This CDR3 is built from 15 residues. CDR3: CASSRSGINTGELFF. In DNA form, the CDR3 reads TGTGCCAGCAGCCGAAGCGGGATCAACACCGGGGAGCTGTTTTTT.

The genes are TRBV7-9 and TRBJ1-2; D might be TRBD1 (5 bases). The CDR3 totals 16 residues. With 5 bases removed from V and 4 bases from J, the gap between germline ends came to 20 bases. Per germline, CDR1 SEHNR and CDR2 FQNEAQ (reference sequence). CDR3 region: CASSEVRGMGSYGYTF. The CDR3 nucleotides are TGTGCCAGCAGCGAAGTCCGGGGGATGGGGAGCTATGGCTACACCTTC. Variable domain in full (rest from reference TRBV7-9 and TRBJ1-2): DTGVSQNPRHKITKRGQNVTFRCDPISEHNRLYWYRQTLGQGPEFLTYFQNEAQLEKSRLLSDRFSAERPKGSFSTLEIQRTEQGDSAMYLCASSEVRGMGSYGYTFGSGTRLTVV.

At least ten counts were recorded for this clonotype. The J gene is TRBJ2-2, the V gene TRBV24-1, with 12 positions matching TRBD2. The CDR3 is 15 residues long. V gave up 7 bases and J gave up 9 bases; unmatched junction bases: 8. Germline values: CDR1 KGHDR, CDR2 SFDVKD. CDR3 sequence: CATSGTSGPRRELFF. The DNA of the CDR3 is TGTGCCACCAGCGGGACTAGCGGGCCACGGAGGGAGCTGTTTTTT.

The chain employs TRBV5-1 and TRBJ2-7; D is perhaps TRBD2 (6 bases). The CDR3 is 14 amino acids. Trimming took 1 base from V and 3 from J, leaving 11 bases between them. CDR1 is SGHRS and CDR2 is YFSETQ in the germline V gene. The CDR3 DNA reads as TGCGCCAGCAGCTTGAGTGGGGGGAACTACGAGCAGTACTTC. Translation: CASSLSGGNYEQYF.

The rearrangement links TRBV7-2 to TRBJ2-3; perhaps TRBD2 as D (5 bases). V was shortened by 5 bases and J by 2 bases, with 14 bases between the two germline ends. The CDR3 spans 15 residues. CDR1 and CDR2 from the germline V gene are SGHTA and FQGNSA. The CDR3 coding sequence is TGTGCCAGCAGCCCGAGAGCGGTATACACAGATACGCAGTATTTT. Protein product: CASSPRAVYTDTQYF. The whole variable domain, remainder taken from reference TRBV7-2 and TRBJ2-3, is GAGVSQSPSNKVTEKGKDVELRCDPISGHTALYWYRQSLGQGLEFLIYFQGNSAPDKSGLPSDRFSAERTGGSVSTLTIQRTQQEDSAVYLCASSPRAVYTDTQYFGPGTRLTVL.

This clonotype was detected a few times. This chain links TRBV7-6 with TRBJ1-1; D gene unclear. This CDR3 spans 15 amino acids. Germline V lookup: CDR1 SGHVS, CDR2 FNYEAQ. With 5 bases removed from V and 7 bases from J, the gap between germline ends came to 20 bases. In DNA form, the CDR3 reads TGTGCCAGCAGCACCGCCGGTCGGTCCTGGGGTGAAGCTTTCTTT. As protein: CASSTAGRSWGEAFF.

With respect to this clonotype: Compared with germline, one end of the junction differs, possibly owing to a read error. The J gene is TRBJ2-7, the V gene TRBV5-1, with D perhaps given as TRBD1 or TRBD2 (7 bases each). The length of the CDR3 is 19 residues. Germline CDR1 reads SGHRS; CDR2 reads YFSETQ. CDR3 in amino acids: CASSLGGPTGPLARYEQYF. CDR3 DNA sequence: TGCGCTAGCAGCTTGGGGGGGCCGACAGGGCCCCTCGCCCGTTACGAGCAGTACTTC.

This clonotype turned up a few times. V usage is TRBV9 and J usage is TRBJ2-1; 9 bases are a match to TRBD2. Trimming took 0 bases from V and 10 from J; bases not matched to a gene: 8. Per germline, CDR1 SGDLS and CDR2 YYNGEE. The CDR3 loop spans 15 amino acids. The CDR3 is CASSVAGGGGWEQFF. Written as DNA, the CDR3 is TGTGCCAGCAGCGTAGCTGGCGGGGGGGGATGGGAGCAGTTCTTC.

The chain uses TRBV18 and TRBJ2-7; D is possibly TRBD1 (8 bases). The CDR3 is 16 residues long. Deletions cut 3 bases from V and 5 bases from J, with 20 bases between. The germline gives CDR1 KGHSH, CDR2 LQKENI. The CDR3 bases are TGTGCCAGCTCACCTCACGGGGGGACAGGTCACCACGAGCAGTACTTC. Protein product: CASSPHGGTGHHEQYF.

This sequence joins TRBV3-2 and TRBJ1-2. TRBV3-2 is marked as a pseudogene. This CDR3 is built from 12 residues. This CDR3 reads CASSQVRPGYTF. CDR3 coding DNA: TGTGCCAGCAGCCAAGTCCGGCCAGGCTACACCTTC.

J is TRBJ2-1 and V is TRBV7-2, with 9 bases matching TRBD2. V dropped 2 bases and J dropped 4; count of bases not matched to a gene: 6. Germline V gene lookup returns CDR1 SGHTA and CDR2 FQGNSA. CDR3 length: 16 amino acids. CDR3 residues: CASSLNSGSFYNEQFF. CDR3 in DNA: TGTGCCAGCAGCTTAAATAGCGGGAGCTTTTACAATGAGCAGTTCTTC.

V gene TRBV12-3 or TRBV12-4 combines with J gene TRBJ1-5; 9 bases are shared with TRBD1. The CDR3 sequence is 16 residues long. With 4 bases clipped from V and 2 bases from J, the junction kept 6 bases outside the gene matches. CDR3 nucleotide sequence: TGTGCCAGCAGTTCGACGGACAGGGGAGGCAATCAGCCCCAGCATTTT. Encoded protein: CASSSTDRGGNQPQHF.

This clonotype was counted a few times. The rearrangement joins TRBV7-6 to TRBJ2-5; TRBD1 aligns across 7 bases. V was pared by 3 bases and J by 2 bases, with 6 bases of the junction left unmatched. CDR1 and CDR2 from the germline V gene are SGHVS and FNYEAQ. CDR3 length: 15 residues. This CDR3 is CASSFPGTDQETQYF. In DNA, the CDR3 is TGTGCCAGCAGCTTCCCCGGGACAGATCAAGAGACCCAGTACTTC.

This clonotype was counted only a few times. CDR3 sequence (DNA): TGTGCCACCAGTGAGGGGCTAGCGGGGGGCCCCCAAGAGACCCAGTACTTC. This sequence encodes CATSEGLAGGPQETQYF. The chain employs TRBV24-1 and TRBJ2-5; 11 nucleotides match TRBD2. Germline V gene lookup returns CDR1 KGHDR and CDR2 SFDVKD. The CDR3 runs 17 residues. The V and J ends lost 4 bases and 1 base, in that order; junction bases with no gene match: 7.

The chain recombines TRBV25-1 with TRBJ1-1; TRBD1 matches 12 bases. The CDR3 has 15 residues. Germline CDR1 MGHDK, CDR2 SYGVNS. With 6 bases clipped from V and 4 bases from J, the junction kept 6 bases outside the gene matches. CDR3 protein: CASRGTGGLGTEAFF. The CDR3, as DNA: TGTGCCAGCAGGGGGACAGGGGGCCTGGGCACTGAAGCTTTCTTT.

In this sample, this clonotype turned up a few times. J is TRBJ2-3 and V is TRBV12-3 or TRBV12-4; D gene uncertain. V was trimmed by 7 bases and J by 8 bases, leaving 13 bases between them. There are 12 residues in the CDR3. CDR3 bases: TGTGCCAGCACCCCCGGAACGGGTACGCAGTATTTT. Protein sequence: CASTPGTGTQYF.

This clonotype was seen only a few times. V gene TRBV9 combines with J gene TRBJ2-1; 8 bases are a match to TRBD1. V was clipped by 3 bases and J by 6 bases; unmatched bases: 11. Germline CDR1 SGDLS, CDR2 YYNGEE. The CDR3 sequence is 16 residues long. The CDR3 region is CASSGIKDRVFNEQFF. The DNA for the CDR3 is TGTGCCAGCAGCGGAATCAAGGACAGGGTGTTCAATGAGCAGTTCTTC.

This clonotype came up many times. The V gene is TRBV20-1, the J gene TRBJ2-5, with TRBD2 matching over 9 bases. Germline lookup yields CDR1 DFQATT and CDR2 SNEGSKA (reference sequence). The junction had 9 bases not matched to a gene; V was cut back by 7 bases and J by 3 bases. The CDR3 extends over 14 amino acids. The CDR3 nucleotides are TGCAGTGTTCCGTCCCTAGCGGGGAAAGAGACCCAGTACTTC. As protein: CSVPSLAGKETQYF.